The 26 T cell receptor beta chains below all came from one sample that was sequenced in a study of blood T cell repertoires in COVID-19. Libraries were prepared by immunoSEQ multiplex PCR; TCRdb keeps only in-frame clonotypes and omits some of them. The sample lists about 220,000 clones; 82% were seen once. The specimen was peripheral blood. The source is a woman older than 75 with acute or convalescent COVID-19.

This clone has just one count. The CDR3 here is CASSRIAGGLSGNEQFF. The CDR3 DNA reads TGTGCCAGCAGCCGGATAGCGGGGGGGCTATCGGGAAATGAGCAGTTCTTC. The rearrangement links TRBV7-2 to TRBJ2-1, with 11 bases aligning to TRBD2. The CDR3 length is 17 residues. In germline, CDR1 is SGHTA, CDR2 FQGNSA. Trimming cost V 5 bases and J 7 bases; bases outside gene matches: 13.

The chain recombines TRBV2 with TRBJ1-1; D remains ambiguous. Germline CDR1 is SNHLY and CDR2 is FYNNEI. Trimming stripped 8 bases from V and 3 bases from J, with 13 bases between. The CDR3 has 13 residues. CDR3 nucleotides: TGTGCCAGCCGGACCGAGGGTTACACTGAAGCTTTCTTT. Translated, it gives CASRTEGYTEAFF.

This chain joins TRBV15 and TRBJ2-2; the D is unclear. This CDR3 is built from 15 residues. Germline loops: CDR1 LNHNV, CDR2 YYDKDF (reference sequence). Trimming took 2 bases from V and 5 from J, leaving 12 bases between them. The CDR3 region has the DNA TGTGCCACCAGCAGATCCCATCTCGGTACCGGGGAGCTGTTTTTT. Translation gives CATSRSHLGTGELFF.

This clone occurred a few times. The CDR3 region is CASSLDQARLQGYNEQFF. The CDR3 DNA sequence: TGTGCCAGCAGCTTAGACCAGGCCCGGTTACAAGGTTACAATGAGCAGTTCTTC. The chain joins TRBV7-2 to TRBJ2-1; D remains unclear. Per the germline V gene, CDR1 is SGHTA and CDR2 is FQGNSA. Deletions cut 1 base from V and 4 bases from J, with 20 bases between. CDR3 length equals 18 residues.

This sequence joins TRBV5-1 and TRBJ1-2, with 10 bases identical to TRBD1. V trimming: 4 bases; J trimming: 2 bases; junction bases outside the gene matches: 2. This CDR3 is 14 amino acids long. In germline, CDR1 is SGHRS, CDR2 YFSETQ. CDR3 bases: TGCGCCAGCAGCCTGGACAGGGGGAACTATGGCTACACCTTC. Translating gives CASSLDRGNYGYTF.

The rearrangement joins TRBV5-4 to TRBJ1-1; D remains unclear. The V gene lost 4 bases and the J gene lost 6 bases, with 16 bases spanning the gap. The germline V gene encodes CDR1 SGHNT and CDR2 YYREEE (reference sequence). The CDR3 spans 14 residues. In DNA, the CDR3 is TGTGCCAGCAGCATTCCCAACCGACGGGCTGAAGCTTTCTTT. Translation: CASSIPNRRAEAFF.

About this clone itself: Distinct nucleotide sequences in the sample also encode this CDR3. The CDR3 DNA reads as TGTGCCAGTAGTATTGGCCCGGGAGGCAATCAGCCCCAGCATTTT. This translates into CASSIGPGGNQPQHF. V is TRBV19 and J is TRBJ1-5; D gene ambiguous. The germline CDR1 and CDR2 sequences are LNHDA and SQIVND (reference sequence). Between the trimmed V and J ends, which lost 3 bases and 2 bases, there was a span of 11 bases. CDR3 length equals 15 residues. The full variable domain, in which reference TRBV19 and TRBJ1-5 provide the parts outside the CDR3, is DGGITQSPKYLFRKEGQNVTLSCEQNLNHDAMYWYRQDPGQGLRLIYYSQIVNDFQKGDIAEGYSVSREKKESFPLTVTSAQKNPTAFYLCASSIGPGGNQPQHFGDGTRLSIL.

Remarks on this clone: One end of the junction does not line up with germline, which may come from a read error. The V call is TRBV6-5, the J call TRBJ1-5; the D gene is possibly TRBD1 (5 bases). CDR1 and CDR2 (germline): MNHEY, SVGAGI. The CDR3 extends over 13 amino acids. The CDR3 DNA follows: TGTGCCAGCAGTTCGACAGAGAATCGGCCCCAGCATTTT. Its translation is CASSSTENRPQHF.

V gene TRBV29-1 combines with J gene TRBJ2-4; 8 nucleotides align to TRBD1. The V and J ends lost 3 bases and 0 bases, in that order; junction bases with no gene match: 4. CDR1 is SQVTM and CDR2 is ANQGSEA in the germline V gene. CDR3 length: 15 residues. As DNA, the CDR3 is TGCAGCGTTGAGGACAGGGCGGGAGCCAAAAACATTCAGTACTTC. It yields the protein CSVEDRAGAKNIQYF.

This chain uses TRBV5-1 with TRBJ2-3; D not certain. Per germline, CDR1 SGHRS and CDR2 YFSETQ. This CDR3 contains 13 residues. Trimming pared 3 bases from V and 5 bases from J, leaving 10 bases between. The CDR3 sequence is CASSSEVGDTQYF. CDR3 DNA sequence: TGCGCCAGCAGCTCCGAGGTGGGAGATACGCAGTATTTT.

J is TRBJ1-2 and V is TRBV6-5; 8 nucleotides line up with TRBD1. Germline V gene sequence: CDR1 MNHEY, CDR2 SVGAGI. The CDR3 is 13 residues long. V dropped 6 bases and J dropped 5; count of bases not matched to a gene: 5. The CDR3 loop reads CASSSQGAYGYTF. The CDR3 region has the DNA TGTGCCAGCAGCAGCCAGGGGGCGTATGGCTACACCTTC.

The CDR3 region is CASSLQGLSTEAFF. Here the CDR3 DNA reads TGTGCCAGCAGTTTACAGGGGCTTAGCACTGAAGCTTTCTTT. This rearrangement joins TRBV27 to TRBJ1-1; D might be TRBD1 (6 bases). Germline V gene data show CDR1 as MNHEY and CDR2 as SMNVEV (reference sequence). There are 14 residues in the CDR3. Trimming removed 2 bases from V and 4 bases from J, with 11 bases in between.

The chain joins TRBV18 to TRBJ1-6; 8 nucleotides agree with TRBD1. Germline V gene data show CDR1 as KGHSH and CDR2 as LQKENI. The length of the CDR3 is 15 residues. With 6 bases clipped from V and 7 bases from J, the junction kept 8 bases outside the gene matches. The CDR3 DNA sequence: TGTGCCAGCTCGCGGACAGGGCTTGGGAATTCACCCCTCCACTTT. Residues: CASSRTGLGNSPLHF.

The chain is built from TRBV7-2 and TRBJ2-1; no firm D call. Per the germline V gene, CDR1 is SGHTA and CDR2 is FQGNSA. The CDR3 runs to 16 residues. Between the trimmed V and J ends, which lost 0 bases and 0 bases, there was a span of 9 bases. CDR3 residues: CASSLAPSSSYNEQFF. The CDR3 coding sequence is TGTGCCAGCAGCTTAGCGCCTAGTAGCTCCTACAATGAGCAGTTCTTC.

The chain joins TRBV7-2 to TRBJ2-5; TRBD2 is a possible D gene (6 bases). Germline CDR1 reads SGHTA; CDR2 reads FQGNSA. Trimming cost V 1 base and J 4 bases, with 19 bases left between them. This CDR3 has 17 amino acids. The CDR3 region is CASSLVGSSVTLETQYF. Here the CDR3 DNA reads TGTGCCAGCAGCTTAGTGGGGTCTAGCGTCACGTTAGAGACCCAGTACTTC. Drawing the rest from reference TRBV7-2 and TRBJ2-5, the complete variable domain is GAGVSQSPSNKVTEKGKDVELRCDPISGHTALYWYRQSLGQGLEFLIYFQGNSAPDKSGLPSDRFSAERTGGSVSTLTIQRTQQEDSAVYLCASSLVGSSVTLETQYFGPGTRLLVL.

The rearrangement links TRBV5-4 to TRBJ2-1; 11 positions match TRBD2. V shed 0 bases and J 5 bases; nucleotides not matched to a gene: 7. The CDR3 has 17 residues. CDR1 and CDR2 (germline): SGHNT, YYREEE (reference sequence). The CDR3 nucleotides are TGTGCCAGCAGCTTGGGGGCTAGCGGGGGGACTAACAATGAGCAGTTCTTC. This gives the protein CASSLGASGGTNNEQFF.

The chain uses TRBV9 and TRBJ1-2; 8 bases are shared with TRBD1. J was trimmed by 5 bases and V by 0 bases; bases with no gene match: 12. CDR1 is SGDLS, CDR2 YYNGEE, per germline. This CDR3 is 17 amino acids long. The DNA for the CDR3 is TGTGCCAGCAGCGTAGATCAGGGGGCTGGTATGAGGTATGGCTACACCTTC. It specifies CASSVDQGAGMRYGYTF.

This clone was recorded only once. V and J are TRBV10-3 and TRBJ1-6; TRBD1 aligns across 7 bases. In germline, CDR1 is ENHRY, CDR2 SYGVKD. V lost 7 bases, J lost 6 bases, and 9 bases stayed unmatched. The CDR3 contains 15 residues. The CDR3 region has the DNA TGTGCCATCACCCCCAGGGGGGACGGTAATTCACCCCTCCACTTT. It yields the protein CAITPRGDGNSPLHF.

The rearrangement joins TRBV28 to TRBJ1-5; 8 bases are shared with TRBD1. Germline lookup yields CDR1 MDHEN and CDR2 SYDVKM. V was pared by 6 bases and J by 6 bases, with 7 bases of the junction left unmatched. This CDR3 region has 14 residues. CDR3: CASRVGQGGQPQHF. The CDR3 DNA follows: TGTGCCAGCAGAGTAGGACAGGGAGGTCAGCCCCAGCATTTT.

The CDR3 loop reads CASSFGGVNYGYTF. In DNA form, the CDR3 reads TGCGCCAGCAGCTTTGGAGGAGTAAACTATGGCTACACCTTC. This rearrangement joins TRBV5-1 to TRBJ1-2; D not certain. Germline CDR1 reads SGHRS; CDR2 reads YFSETQ. The CDR3 is 14 amino acids. V was clipped by 2 bases and J by 2 bases, with 10 bases between them.

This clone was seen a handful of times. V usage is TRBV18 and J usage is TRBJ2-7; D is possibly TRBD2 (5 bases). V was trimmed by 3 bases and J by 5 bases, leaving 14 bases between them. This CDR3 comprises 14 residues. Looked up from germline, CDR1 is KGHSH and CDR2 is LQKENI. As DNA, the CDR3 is TGTGCCAGCTCACCGGGTTGGAGGAACCACGAGCAGTACTTC. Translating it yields CASSPGWRNHEQYF.

The CDR3 DNA reads as TGCGCCAGCAGCCAAACGACAGGCACGGGCTACACCTTC. Residues: CASSQTTGTGYTF. The J gene is TRBJ1-2, the V gene TRBV4-3; TRBD1 might be the D (6 bases). Trimming shortened V by 2 bases and J by 8 bases, and 12 bases separated the two germline ends. The CDR3 consists of 13 residues. The V gene's germline CDR1 is LGHNA and CDR2 YSLEER.

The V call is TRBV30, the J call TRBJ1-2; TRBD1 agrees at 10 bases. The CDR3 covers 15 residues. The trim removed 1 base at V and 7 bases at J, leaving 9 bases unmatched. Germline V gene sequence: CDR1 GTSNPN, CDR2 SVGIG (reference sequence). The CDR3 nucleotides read TGTGCCTGGAGTGCTGATTGGGGACAGGGGTGTGGCTACACCTTC. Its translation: CAWSADWGQGCGYTF.

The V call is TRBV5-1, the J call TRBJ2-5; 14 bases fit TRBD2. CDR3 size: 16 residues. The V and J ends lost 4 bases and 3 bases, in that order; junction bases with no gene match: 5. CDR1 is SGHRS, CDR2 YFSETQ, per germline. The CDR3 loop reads CASSTGLAGAEETQYF. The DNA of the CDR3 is TGCGCCAGCAGCACGGGACTAGCGGGGGCCGAAGAGACCCAGTACTTC.

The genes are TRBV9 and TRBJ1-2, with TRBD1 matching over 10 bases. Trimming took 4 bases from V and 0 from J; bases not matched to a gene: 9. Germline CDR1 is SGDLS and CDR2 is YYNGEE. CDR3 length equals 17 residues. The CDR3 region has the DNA TGTGCCAGCAGCTCCTCGACAGGGGGCCGACCTAACTATGGCTACACCTTC. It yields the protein CASSSSTGGRPNYGYTF.

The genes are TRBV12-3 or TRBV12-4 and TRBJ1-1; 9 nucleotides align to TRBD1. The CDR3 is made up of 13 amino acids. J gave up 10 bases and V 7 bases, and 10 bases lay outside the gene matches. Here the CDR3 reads CASTRDRVIGAFF. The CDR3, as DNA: TGTGCCAGCACCAGGGACAGGGTTATAGGAGCTTTCTTT.